This TCR beta chain is drawn from a study of early T cells in non-severe SARS-CoV-2 infection (dated by TCRdb to the early 2020s). Some background on the complete study: Because TCR sequencing relied on bulk RNA taken from unsorted whole blood, pairing of alpha and beta chains was not possible. The study at large found these results: VDJdb matching was skewed toward anti-spike CD8 responses, so virus-specific expansions were likely underestimated and private and CD4 specificities were missed.

Set within a cohort of healthcare workers in London, UK, this nested case-control study involved weekly PCR testing of nasopharyngeal swabs along with blood sampling. Healthcare workers were recruited between 23 and 31 March 2020, during the week of the UK lockdown, and were followed weekly for up to about 16 weeks. Points on this clonotype: The specificity of this receptor is unknown. The junction shows a germline mismatch at one end, possibly a read error.

Library construction relied on 5' RACE. Sequenced on a NextSeq 500. The TCR library protocol attached unique molecular identifiers to individual cDNA molecules to correct for sequencing error and PCR bias. Sequencing covered both TCR alpha and beta chains, and within each sample the abundances of alpha and beta sequences were tightly co-correlated. Regarding the original processing steps: Decombinator V4 was used to annotate the V gene, J gene and CDR3 of the TCR sequences. TCRs were defined as expanded if a significant change between any two time points was detected under a Poisson model with p below 0.0001. Abundances of TCRs were expressed as counts per million after normalisation to the total number of TCRs sequenced in each sample. TRAV1-2 paired with TRAJ12, TRAJ20 or TRAJ33 defined MAIT TCRs, while TRAV10 paired with TRAJ18 defined iNKT TCRs. VDJdb, accessed on 1 November 2021, was searched for TCRs annotated for CMV, EBV and SARS-CoV-2, and TCRs annotated for more than one antigen were excluded. TCRdb cleaned the public reads at Q25 with fastp, built clones with MiXCR and kept in-frame beta chains. Rows are combined by CDR3 protein, so each entry shows the most common genes and DNA. The V and J calls and clone size come from TCRdb's table, not from the authors' own analysis. Here the sample has tens of thousands of distinct CDR3 sequences; under 15% occur a single time. Of the sample, almost 8.5% is held by the ten largest clones.

In the germline V gene (reference sequence), CDR1 corresponds to SSHAT and CDR2 to FNYEAQ. The CDR3 has 14 amino acids, counting the end cysteine and phenylalanine. Only the CDR3 part of the read is kept: 42 bases, read in frame from the first base. The sequencing sample was made of whole blood. Recombination connected TRBV7-7 to TRBJ2-1; no D gene is confidently identified. The sequence was collected from an adult who was a healthcare worker with PCR-confirmed SARS-CoV-2 infection or an uninfected control (not recorded which). The CDR3 protein is CASSLDGSRDEQFF. The nucleotides are TGTGCTAGCAGCTTAGACGGGTCCCGGGATGAGCAGTTCTTC.